This T cell receptor beta chain comes out of a study of immune evolution from preneoplasia to lung adenocarcinoma. The V and J ends lost 6 bases and 7 bases respectively, with 19 bases between them. The length of the CDR3 is 15 residues. Germline CDR1 is MNHEY and CDR2 is SMNVEV (reference sequence). Sequenced by immunoSEQ multiplex PCR; TCRdb stores in-frame clones only, minus some. Altogether 5,500 to 6,000 clones are present, around 79% being singletons, with the ten largest covering around 9.9%. The sample comprised FFPE lung adenocarcinoma in situ tissue. The chain joins TRBV27 to TRBJ1-5; D is ambiguous. The receptor comes from a person between 60 and 79 years old with lung adenocarcinoma. CDR3 in DNA: TGTGCCAGCAGGCCCCGGACGGAAAGAGGACAGCCCCAGCATTTT. It codes for CASRPRTERGQPQHF.